This TCR beta chain originates from a study of blood T cells in healthy people across ages. Broader study findings: Researchers deemed the diversity estimates from one million T cells underestimates.

Concerning this clonotype: Its antigen is as yet unknown.

Germline values: CDR1 SNHLY, CDR2 FYNNEI. The CDR3 runs 15 residues. V was cut by 8 bases and J by 0 bases, with 11 bases left in between. Using a J-beta primer mix together with a sample-barcoded 5' primer, a second PCR was run for roughly 6 to 12 cycles. TCRdb re-called the 5' RACE reads with MiXCR, one entry per CDR3 protein. This table has roughly 1,000,000 distinct CDR3 sequences, around 27% appearing once. This sample also belongs to another study, concerning T cells of mothers and their children. That report adds: Reads obtained per mother exceeded 9.5 million TCR beta CDR3 reads, with approximately 3 million obtained per child.

The sample taken for sequencing was blood. The clonotype comes from a girl aged 2 to 9 in good health. V is TRBV2 and J is TRBJ2-6; D not resolved. The DNA for the CDR3 is TGTGCCAGCGCTACGCCCTCCTCTGGGGCCAACGTCCTGACTTTC. Translation gives CASATPSSGANVLTF. The full variable domain, in which reference TRBV2 and TRBJ2-6 provide the parts outside the CDR3, is EPEVTQTPSHQVTQMGQEVILRCVPISNHLYFYWYRQILGQKVEFLVSFYNNEISEKSEIFDDQFSVERPDGSNFTLKIRSTKLEDSAMYFCASATPSSGANVLTFGAGSRLTVL.